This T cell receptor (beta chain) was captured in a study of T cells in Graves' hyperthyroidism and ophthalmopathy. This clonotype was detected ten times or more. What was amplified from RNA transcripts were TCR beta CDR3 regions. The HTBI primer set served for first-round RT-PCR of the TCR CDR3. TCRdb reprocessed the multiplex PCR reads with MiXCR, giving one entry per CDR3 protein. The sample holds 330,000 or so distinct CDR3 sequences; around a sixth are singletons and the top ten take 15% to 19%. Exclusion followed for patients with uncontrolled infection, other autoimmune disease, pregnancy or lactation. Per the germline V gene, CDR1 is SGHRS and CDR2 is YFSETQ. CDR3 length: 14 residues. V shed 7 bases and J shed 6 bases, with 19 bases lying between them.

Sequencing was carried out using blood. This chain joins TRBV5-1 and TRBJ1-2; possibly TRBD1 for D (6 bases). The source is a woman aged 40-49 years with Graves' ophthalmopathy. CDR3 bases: TGCGCCAGCGCCGCCGGGACATCTTCAGATGGCTACACCTTC. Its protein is CASAAGTSSDGYTF.